Each of the 10 T cell receptor beta chains below was sequenced from the same sample in a study of blood T cell repertoires in COVID-19. Repertoires were generated with immunoSEQ multiplex PCR, while TCRdb's copy carries only in-frame clones and drops some. The sample holds 140,000 to 150,000 clones, around 90% seen once. The sample comprised peripheral blood. Every receptor here comes from a human donor with COVID-19, enrolled during active disease. The donor label of this sample is uncertain.

The chain carries TRBV15 and TRBJ2-7; no firm D call. The CDR3 has 14 residues. Trimming took 1 base from V and 2 from J, leaving 9 bases between them. Germline CDR1 is LNHNV and CDR2 is YYDKDF (reference sequence). CDR3 protein: CATSRVATAYEQYF. The CDR3 DNA is TGTGCCACCAGCAGAGTAGCCACCGCCTACGAGCAGTACTTC.

Comments on this clone: Other DNA sequences in this sample translate to the same CDR3. V is TRBV18 and J is TRBJ2-7; 7 nucleotides match TRBD1. After removal of 5 bases from V and 9 bases from J, the junction contained 16 bases not matched to a gene. The CDR3 is made up of 15 amino acids. CDR1 and CDR2 (germline): KGHSH, LQKENI. The CDR3 nucleotides read TGTGCCAGCTCATCAACCCGGGACAGTTCTACGACGCAGTACTTC. It specifies CASSSTRDSSTTQYF.

The chain joins TRBV30 to TRBJ2-4; 10 bases fit TRBD2. Germline values: CDR1 GTSNPN, CDR2 SVGIG (reference sequence). Losses at the gene ends were 2 bases for V and 2 bases for J; bases not matched to a gene: 9. CDR3 size: 17 residues. CDR3 amino acids: CAWSTLAGVGSKNIQYF. The CDR3 region has the DNA TGTGCCTGGAGTACTCTAGCGGGAGTGGGGTCCAAAAACATTCAGTACTTC.

V usage is TRBV13 and J usage is TRBJ1-3; D may be TRBD1 (5 bases). The CDR3 has 14 residues. Trimming took 8 bases from V and 0 from J, leaving 11 bases between them. Per the germline V gene, CDR1 is PRHDT and CDR2 is FYEKMQ (reference sequence). The CDR3 here is CASAGVGSGNTIYF. DNA of the CDR3: TGTGCCAGCGCGGGGGTTGGCTCTGGAAACACCATATATTTT.

This clone showed up just once. This chain links TRBV19 with TRBJ1-4, with TRBD1 identical over 7 bases. The CDR3 totals 13 residues. V was clipped by 7 bases and J by 4 bases; unmatched bases: 3. Germline CDR1 and CDR2: LNHDA and SQIVND (reference sequence). The CDR3 reads CASKQGNNEKLFF. As DNA, the CDR3 is TGTGCCAGTAAACAGGGGAATAATGAAAAACTGTTTTTT.

This sequence joins TRBV30 and TRBJ1-2; TRBD1 matches at 9 bases. This CDR3 is built from 16 residues. The V gene end was trimmed by 2 bases and the J gene end by 4 bases; junction bases not matched to a gene: 11. Germline lookup yields CDR1 GTSNPN and CDR2 SVGIG (reference sequence). The CDR3: CAWSLDSGTGLYGYTF. The DNA for the CDR3 is TGTGCCTGGAGTCTCGACTCCGGGACAGGGCTCTATGGCTACACCTTC.

This sequence joins TRBV11-2 and TRBJ2-7; D unresolved. Germline V gene lookup returns CDR1 SGHAT and CDR2 FQNNGV. The germline V and J ends were trimmed by 0 bases and 2 bases, with 11 bases remaining between them. The CDR3 has 15 residues. CDR3 sequence: CASSLDTVATYEQYF. The CDR3 DNA reads TGTGCCAGCAGCTTAGATACAGTCGCGACCTACGAGCAGTACTTC.

The rearrangement links TRBV29-1 to TRBJ1-1, with 10 bases matching TRBD1. V lost 5 bases, J lost 6 bases, and 6 bases stayed unmatched. The CDR3 loop spans 13 amino acids. The V gene's germline CDR1 is SQVTM and CDR2 ANQGSEA. The CDR3 DNA reads TGCAGCGTTCTCCGGGACAGGGGTGCTGAAGCTTTCTTT. This encodes CSVLRDRGAEAFF.

The gene calls are TRBV5-1 and TRBJ1-1; weak D call: TRBD1 (6 bases). Per the germline V gene, CDR1 is SGHRS and CDR2 is YFSETQ. The CDR3 runs 17 residues. Trimming stripped 7 bases from V and 0 bases from J, with 22 bases between. CDR3 loop: CASGTGQTWGMNTEAFF. The CDR3 DNA reads as TGCGCCAGCGGAACTGGACAGACTTGGGGGATGAACACTGAAGCTTTCTTT.

As DNA, the CDR3 is TGTGCCAGCAGTGATCCCAGGGGACCGGCAGAAGCTTTCTTT. Encoded protein: CASSDPRGPAEAFF. The V and J genes are TRBV25-1 and TRBJ1-1, with a weak D call TRBD1 (6 bases). This CDR3 contains 14 residues. Germline V gene sequence: CDR1 MGHDK, CDR2 SYGVNS. Trimming pared 3 bases from V and 8 bases from J, leaving 16 bases between. The full variable domain, completed using reference TRBV25-1 and TRBJ1-1, is EADIYQTPRYLVIGTGKKITLECSQTMGHDKMYWYQQDPGMELHLIHYSYGVNSTEKGDLSSESTVSRIRTEHFPLTLESARPSHTSQYLCASSDPRGPAEAFFGQGTRLTVV.